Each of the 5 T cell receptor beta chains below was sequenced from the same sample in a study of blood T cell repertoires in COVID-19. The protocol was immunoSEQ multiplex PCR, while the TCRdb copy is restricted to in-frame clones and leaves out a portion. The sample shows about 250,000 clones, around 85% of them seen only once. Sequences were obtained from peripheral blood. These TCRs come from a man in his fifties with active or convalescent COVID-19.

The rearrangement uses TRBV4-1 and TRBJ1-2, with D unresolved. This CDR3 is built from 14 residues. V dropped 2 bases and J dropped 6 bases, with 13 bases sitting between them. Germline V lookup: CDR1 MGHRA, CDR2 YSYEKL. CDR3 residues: CASSQPAVGDGYTF. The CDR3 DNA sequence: TGCGCCAGCAGCCAACCGGCCGTGGGAGATGGCTACACCTTC.

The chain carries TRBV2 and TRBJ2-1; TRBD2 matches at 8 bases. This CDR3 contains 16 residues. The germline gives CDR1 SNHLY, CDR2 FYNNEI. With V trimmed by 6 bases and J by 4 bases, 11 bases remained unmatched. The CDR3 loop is CASSADLAGLYNEQFF. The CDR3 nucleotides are TGTGCCAGCAGCGCCGATCTAGCGGGTCTTTACAATGAGCAGTTCTTC.

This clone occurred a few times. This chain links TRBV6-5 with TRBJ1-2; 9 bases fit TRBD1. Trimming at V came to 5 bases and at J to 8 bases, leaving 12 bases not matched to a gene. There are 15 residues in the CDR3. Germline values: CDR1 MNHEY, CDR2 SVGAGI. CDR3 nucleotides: TGTGCCAGCAGTACCGGGACAGGGCTGATTAGCGGCTACACCTTC. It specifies CASSTGTGLISGYTF.

As DNA, the CDR3 is TGCAGCGCCGGCTACAGGAACACCGGGGAGCTGTTTTTT. It translates to CSAGYRNTGELFF. This chain links TRBV29-1 with TRBJ2-2; no reliable D call. The CDR3 length is 13 residues. The germline gives CDR1 SQVTM, CDR2 ANQGSEA. With 7 bases removed from V and 1 base from J, the gap between germline ends came to 10 bases.

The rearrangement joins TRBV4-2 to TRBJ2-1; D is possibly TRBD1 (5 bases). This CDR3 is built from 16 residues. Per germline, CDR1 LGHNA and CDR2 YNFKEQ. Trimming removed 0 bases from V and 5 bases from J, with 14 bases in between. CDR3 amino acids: CASSQEGREWDNEQFF. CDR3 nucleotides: TGTGCCAGCAGCCAAGAGGGCAGGGAATGGGACAATGAGCAGTTCTTC.